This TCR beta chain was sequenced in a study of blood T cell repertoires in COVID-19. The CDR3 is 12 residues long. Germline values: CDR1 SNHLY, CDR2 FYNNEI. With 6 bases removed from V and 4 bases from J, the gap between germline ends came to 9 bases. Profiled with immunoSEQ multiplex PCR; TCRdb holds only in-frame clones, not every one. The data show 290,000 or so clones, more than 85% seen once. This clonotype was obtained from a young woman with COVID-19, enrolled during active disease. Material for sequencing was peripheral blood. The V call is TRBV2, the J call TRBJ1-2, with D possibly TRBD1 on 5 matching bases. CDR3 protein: CASSVGGYGYTF. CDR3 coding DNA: TGTGCCAGCAGCGTGGGGGGCTATGGCTACACCTTC.